The 5 T cell receptor beta chains below all came from one sample that was sequenced in a study of cytomegalovirus exposure and HLA in healthy donors. Data came from immunoSEQ multiplex PCR; TCRdb stores just in-frame clones and leaves some out. The data show some 150,000 clones, around nine tenths seen once. The specimen was PBMCs. Receptors originate from a woman aged 25 to 45 in good health and CMV-seronegative.

The chain joins TRBV27 to TRBJ2-1, with TRBD2 identical over 12 bases. V was clipped by 2 bases and J by 5 bases; unmatched bases: 1. CDR3 size: 15 residues. Per germline, CDR1 MNHEY and CDR2 SMNVEV (reference sequence). CDR3 residues: CASSLLAGGDNEQFF. The CDR3, as DNA: TGTGCCAGCAGTTTACTAGCGGGGGGGGACAATGAGCAGTTCTTC.

This clone is medium-sized within its sample. The rearrangement uses TRBV6-1 and TRBJ1-2; 9 nucleotides agree with TRBD1. The CDR3 runs to 15 residues. The germline gives CDR1 MNHNS, CDR2 SASEGT. V gave up 8 bases and J gave up 4 bases; unmatched junction bases: 11. The chain's CDR3 is CASVSLGTGSYGYTF. The CDR3 nucleotides read TGTGCCAGCGTTAGTCTGGGGACAGGGTCCTATGGCTACACCTTC.

The V gene is TRBV5-8, the J gene TRBJ1-3; D gene uncertain. Trimming took 0 bases from V and 0 from J, leaving 4 bases between them. From germline, CDR1 is SGHTS and CDR2 YDEGEE. This CDR3 has 14 residues. The CDR3 is CASSLVLSGNTIYF. Here the CDR3 DNA reads TGTGCCAGCAGCTTGGTCCTCTCTGGAAACACCATATATTTT. Combining the CDR3 with reference TRBV5-8 and TRBJ1-3 gives the whole variable domain EAGVTQSPTHLIKTRGQQATLRCSPISGHTSVYWYQQALGLGLQFLLWYDEGEERNRGNFPPRFSGRQFPNYSSELNVNALELEDSALYLCASSLVLSGNTIYFGEGSWLTVV.

The chain combines TRBV7-6 with TRBJ2-2; the match to TRBD2 covers 9 bases. Germline CDR1 reads SGHVS; CDR2 reads FNYEAQ. The CDR3 loop spans 16 amino acids. V was pared by 2 bases and J by 7 bases, with 8 bases of the junction left unmatched. CDR3 sequence: CASSLLAGGLHGELFF. The CDR3 DNA follows: TGTGCCAGCAGCTTACTCGCGGGGGGGCTCCACGGGGAGCTGTTTTTT.

This clone was detected only once. This chain links TRBV2 with TRBJ1-5; D gene ambiguous. The CDR3 is made up of 16 amino acids. The germline gives CDR1 SNHLY, CDR2 FYNNEI. Trimming removed 6 bases from V and 0 bases from J, with 15 bases in between. CDR3 bases: TGTGCCAGCAGCGATAGAAACAGCCATAGCAATCAGCCCCAGCATTTT. It translates to CASSDRNSHSNQPQHF. The variable domain in full, with the rest retrieved from reference TRBV2 and TRBJ1-5, is EPEVTQTPSHQVTQMGQEVILRCVPISNHLYFYWYRQILGQKVEFLVSFYNNEISEKSEIFDDQFSVERPDGSNFTLKIRSTKLEDSAMYFCASSDRNSHSNQPQHFGDGTRLSIL.